The 11 T cell receptor beta chains below come from one sample, sequenced in a study of blood T cells in healthy people across ages. A second about 6 to 11 cycle PCR used barcoded and J-beta primers. Via MiXCR, TCRdb re-called the 5' RACE reads, giving one row per CDR3 protein. The repertoire holds about 640,000 distinct CDR3 sequences, with under 70% as singletons. The specimen sequenced was blood. These receptors were taken from a man aged 60-69 years in good health.

This clonotype was recorded a few times. The rearrangement links TRBV29-1 to TRBJ2-5; D may be TRBD1 (6 bases). CDR1 is SQVTM, CDR2 ANQGSEA, per germline. Between the trimmed V and J ends, which lost 3 bases and 5 bases, there was a span of 16 bases. The CDR3 loop spans 14 amino acids. CDR3 amino acids: CSVDPQGLGETQYF. CDR3 DNA sequence: TGCAGCGTTGATCCCCAGGGGCTGGGGGAGACCCAGTACTTC. The full variable domain, its missing parts supplied by reference TRBV29-1 and TRBJ2-5, is SAVISQKPSRDICQRGTSLTIQCQVDSQVTMMFWYRQQPGQSLTLIATANQGSEATYESGFVIDKFPISRPNLTFSTLTVSNMSPEDSSIYLCSVDPQGLGETQYFGPGTRLLVL.

This clonotype occurred a few times. The rearrangement uses TRBV20-1 and TRBJ2-5; 11 bases fit TRBD2. Germline CDR1 and CDR2: DFQATT and SNEGSKA (reference sequence). Trimming removed 4 bases from V and 4 bases from J; junction bases left unmatched: 11. The CDR3 has 16 residues. The CDR3 DNA reads as TGCAGTGCTATACTCATTAGCGGGGGGGCCGGAGAGACCCAGTACTTC. It translates to CSAILISGGAGETQYF.

V usage is TRBV27 and J usage is TRBJ2-1; D unresolved. V was cut by 3 bases and J by 0 bases, with 12 bases left in between. Per the germline V gene, CDR1 is MNHEY and CDR2 is SMNVEV (reference sequence). The CDR3 covers 16 residues. The CDR3 loop reads CASSLGSLSSYNEQFF. DNA for the CDR3: TGTGCCAGCAGTTTGGGCAGCCTGAGCTCCTACAATGAGCAGTTCTTC.

In nucleotides, the CDR3 is TGTGCTAGTGGTTTGTCGCCGGGTCAAGAGACCCAGTACTTC. It is translated as CASGLSPGQETQYF. The chain employs TRBV12-5 and TRBJ2-5; D ambiguous. Trimming shortened V by 2 bases and J by 2 bases, and 9 bases separated the two germline ends. Germline V CDR1 and CDR2: LGHNT, FRNRAP. The CDR3 sequence is 14 residues long. The whole variable domain, remainder taken from reference TRBV12-5 and TRBJ2-5, is DARVTQTPRHKVTEMGQEVTMRCQPILGHNTVFWYRQTMMQGLELLAYFRNRAPLDDSGMPKDRFSAEMPDATLATLKIQPSEPRDSAVYFCASGLSPGQETQYFGPGTRLLVL.

This chain links TRBV5-1 with TRBJ2-7; D is possibly TRBD1 (6 bases). The V and J ends lost 4 bases and 4 bases respectively, with 24 bases between them. Germline V gives CDR1 SGHRS, CDR2 YFSETQ. CDR3 length: 17 residues. The CDR3 loop reads CASSDLGRGRGYYEQYF. In DNA, the CDR3 is TGCGCCAGCAGCGATCTCGGGCGTGGCAGGGGATATTACGAGCAGTACTTC.

J is TRBJ1-6 and V is TRBV7-9; 7 bases fit TRBD1. Germline values: CDR1 SEHNR, CDR2 FQNEAQ (reference sequence). After removal of 4 bases from V and 8 bases from J, the junction contained 11 bases not matched to a gene. The length of the CDR3 is 16 residues. In nucleotides, the CDR3 is TGTGCCAGCAGCTCCTATCAGGGGCAGGGGGATTCACCCCTCCACTTT. Its translation is CASSSYQGQGDSPLHF.

This clonotype has a handful of counts. The J gene is TRBJ2-7, the V gene TRBV4-1, with TRBD1 identical over 7 bases. The CDR3 runs 16 residues. Germline values: CDR1 MGHRA, CDR2 YSYEKL. With 4 bases clipped from V and 0 bases from J, the junction kept 9 bases outside the gene matches. CDR3: CASSRVGGQSSYEQYF. The CDR3 DNA reads TGCGCCAGCAGCCGTGTAGGGGGCCAAAGCTCCTACGAGCAGTACTTC.

This clonotype was detected only a few times. CDR3 amino acids: CSVRAGTGVLSYNEQFF. CDR3 coding DNA: TGCAGCGTACGTGCCGGGACAGGGGTGTTATCCTACAATGAGCAGTTCTTC. The chain links TRBV29-1 to TRBJ2-1; TRBD1 matches 10 bases. The V gene's germline CDR1 is SQVTM and CDR2 ANQGSEA. The V and J ends lost 6 bases and 1 base, in that order; junction bases with no gene match: 12. The CDR3 totals 17 residues.

The rearrangement links TRBV20-1 to TRBJ2-5; possibly TRBD1 for D (6 bases). CDR1 and CDR2 from the germline V gene are DFQATT and SNEGSKA (reference sequence). Trimming shortened V by 6 bases and J by 1 base, and 18 bases separated the two germline ends. CDR3 length: 15 residues. The CDR3 here is CSAETGRTAQETQYF. The CDR3 DNA sequence: TGCAGTGCCGAAACCGGGCGGACAGCCCAAGAGACCCAGTACTTC.

This clonotype showed up many times. This chain uses TRBV4-1 with TRBJ2-5, with 7 nucleotides matching TRBD2. V was clipped by 0 bases and J by 5 bases; unmatched bases: 3. This CDR3 comprises 14 residues. Germline CDR1 and CDR2: MGHRA and YSYEKL. In DNA, the CDR3 is TGCGCCAGCAGCCAAGAACGGGGGGTGGAGACCCAGTACTTC. Its translation is CASSQERGVETQYF.

This clonotype was picked up a small number of times. The chain couples TRBV12-3 or TRBV12-4 to TRBJ1-1, with D perhaps matching TRBD1 (6 bases). The CDR3 is 12 residues long. V was cut by 4 bases and J by 10 bases, with 13 bases left in between. The CDR3 is CASSWGLSGAFF. The CDR3 DNA follows: TGTGCCAGCAGTTGGGGGCTTAGTGGAGCTTTCTTT.